These 26 T cell receptor beta chains came from one sample sequenced in a study of human T cells and chemical hapten exposure. Time point meaning: patch test 2, 6 weeks after DPC sensitization. Treatment noted: therapeutic diphenylcyclopropenone sensitization with weekly scalp DPC. TCRdb ran MiXCR on the RACE reads and lists one entry per CDR3 protein. The sample has fewer than 100,000 distinct CDR3 sequences, about a tenth seen once. This material consisted of whole blood, taken in connection with sensitization to the hapten diphenylcyclopropenone (DPC). Receptors were obtained from a middle-aged woman with alopecia areata. Some clones in this sample may be carry-over from other donors' samples.

There are many counts of this clonotype. The chain is built from TRBV6-1 and TRBJ2-1; 7 bases map to TRBD2. J gave up 4 bases and V 5 bases, and 11 bases lay outside the gene matches. From germline, CDR1 is MNHNS and CDR2 SASEGT. CDR3 length: 16 residues. In DNA form, the CDR3 reads TGTGCCAGCAGTCCTCAAACGGGACTACCTTACAATGAGCAGTTCTTC. Amino acids: CASSPQTGLPYNEQFF.

Ten or more counts support this clonotype. The chain recombines TRBV6-2 or TRBV6-3 with TRBJ2-1; no definite D call. This CDR3 is built from 13 residues. Deletions cut 6 bases from V and 2 bases from J, with 8 bases between. Per germline, CDR1 MNHEY and CDR2 SVGEGT. CDR3 in amino acids: CASSQLAYNEQFF. DNA for the CDR3: TGTGCCAGCAGCCAGCTAGCCTACAATGAGCAGTTCTTC.

The chain has TRBV7-6 and TRBJ1-6; 8 bases agree with TRBD1. After removal of 5 bases from V and 7 bases from J, the junction contained 10 bases not matched to a gene. From germline, CDR1 is SGHVS and CDR2 FNYEAQ. The length of the CDR3 is 16 residues. CDR3 sequence: CASSLGQGAGNSPLHF. The CDR3 DNA sequence: TGTGCCAGCAGCCTAGGACAGGGAGCGGGCAATTCACCCCTCCACTTT.

This clonotype came up a few times. J is TRBJ2-5 and V is TRBV7-8, with no clear D. This CDR3 contains 15 residues. Looked up from germline, CDR1 is SGHVS and CDR2 is FQNEAQ. Trimming removed 5 bases from V and 1 base from J, with 14 bases in between. The CDR3 bases are TGTGCCAGCAGCCGAACCGGTGGGTCCCAAGAGACCCAGTACTTC. It translates to CASSRTGGSQETQYF. Together with reference TRBV7-8 and TRBJ2-5, the CDR3 gives the full variable domain: GAGVSQSPRYKVAKRGQDVALRCDPISGHVSLFWYQQALGQGPEFLTYFQNEAQLDKSGLPSDRFFAERPEGSVSTLKIQRTQQEDSAVYLCASSRTGGSQETQYFGPGTRLLVL.

This clonotype was observed many times. V gene TRBV29-1 combines with J gene TRBJ2-4; D gene unclear. V was pared by 3 bases and J by 7 bases, with 13 bases between. Germline CDR1 SQVTM, CDR2 ANQGSEA. CDR3 length: 13 amino acids. The CDR3 DNA reads as TGCAGCGTTGAGGGAAACACTGGGAACATTCAGTACTTC. Amino acids: CSVEGNTGNIQYF.

The table lists this clonotype with a few counts. The chain combines TRBV4-3 with TRBJ1-3; D gene unclear. The CDR3 is made up of 14 amino acids. Trimming cost V 0 bases and J 4 bases, with 7 bases left between them. Germline CDR1 is LGHNA and CDR2 is YSLEER. The CDR3 bases are TGCGCCAGCAGCCAAGAGGTGACAGGAAACACCATATATTTT. It translates to CASSQEVTGNTIYF.

The chain joins TRBV10-3 to TRBJ2-3; unclear D gene. The CDR3 runs 13 residues. Per germline, CDR1 ENHRY and CDR2 SYGVKD. The V gene lost 1 base and the J gene lost 6 bases, with 8 bases spanning the gap. The CDR3 reads CAISEFGGDTQYF. The CDR3 nucleotides read TGTGCCATCAGTGAGTTTGGTGGTGATACGCAGTATTTT.

This clonotype occurred a few times. The V call is TRBV2, the J call TRBJ2-5; TRBD1 or TRBD2 may be the D gene (6 bases each). Germline V CDR1 and CDR2: SNHLY, FYNNEI. The V gene lost 6 bases and the J gene lost 5 bases, with 19 bases spanning the gap. This CDR3 has 15 residues. The CDR3 DNA follows: TGTGCCAGCAGGGAACAGGGAGGACCGGGGGAGACCCAGTACTTC. Its protein product is CASREQGGPGETQYF.

This clonotype was found a few times. The chain joins TRBV5-5 to TRBJ1-2; D call uncertain. The CDR3 length is 13 residues. Germline CDR1 reads SGHKS; CDR2 reads YYEKEE (reference sequence). The V gene lost 3 bases and the J gene lost 4 bases, with 10 bases spanning the gap. The CDR3 DNA follows: TGTGCCAGCAGCTCGACCGGAGTCTATGGCTACACCTTC. It translates to CASSSTGVYGYTF.

The chain recombines TRBV19 with TRBJ2-2, with 9 bases identical to TRBD1. Germline CDR1 reads LNHDA; CDR2 reads SQIVND (reference sequence). There are 15 residues in the CDR3. Trimming at V came to 4 bases and at J to 7 bases, leaving 7 bases not matched to a gene. The CDR3 loop reads CASSSRTGVVGELFF. The CDR3 region has the DNA TGTGCCAGTAGTAGCCGGACAGGGGTTGTCGGGGAGCTGTTTTTT.

This clonotype came up a few times. The rearrangement joins TRBV6-1 to TRBJ1-5; a weak D match, TRBD1 (5 bases). The CDR3 is 18 residues long. Per germline, CDR1 MNHNS and CDR2 SASEGT. The V end lost 7 bases, the J end lost 3 bases, and 25 bases lay between the germline ends. In DNA form, the CDR3 reads TGTGCCAGCACCCGGGGCCTTCGGGACTCTCGATACAATCAGCCCCAGCATTTT. Translated: CASTRGLRDSRYNQPQHF.

This clonotype showed up just a few times. A much larger clone is a single base away; this may be a read error. The rearrangement links TRBV7-3 to TRBJ2-1; D is possibly TRBD1 (5 bases). The CDR3 has 13 amino acids. V lost 3 bases, J lost 4 bases, and 7 bases lay in between. CDR1 and CDR2 (germline): SGHTA, FQGTGA. CDR3 bases: TGTGCCAGCAGCTTCGCAGGGTACAATGAGCAGTTCTTC. Translating gives CASSFAGYNEQFF.

In its sample, this clonotype was seen a few times. V gene TRBV3-1 combines with J gene TRBJ2-2; D possibly corresponds to TRBD2 (5 bases). Looked up from germline, CDR1 is LGHDT and CDR2 is YNNKEL (reference sequence). V lost 1 base, J lost 0 bases, and 6 bases lay in between. CDR3 length: 15 residues. CDR3 sequence (DNA): TGTGCCAGCAGCCAAGGACTATCGAACACCGGGGAGCTGTTTTTT. This sequence encodes CASSQGLSNTGELFF.

This rearrangement joins TRBV6-1 to TRBJ2-3; no definite D call. The CDR3 contains 14 residues. CDR1 and CDR2 (germline): MNHNS, SASEGT. Trimming removed 0 bases at V and 0 bases at J, with 4 bases between. The CDR3 nucleotides are TGTGCCAGCAGTGAAGCTTCTAGCACAGATACGCAGTATTTT. Translation gives CASSEASSTDTQYF.

J is TRBJ2-7 and V is TRBV18, with D unclear. Trimming stripped 6 bases from V and 4 bases from J, with 13 bases between. The CDR3 loop spans 13 amino acids. Germline CDR1 is KGHSH and CDR2 is LQKENI. CDR3 nucleotides: TGTGCCAGCTCCCCCGCCCCGAGTTACGAGCAGTACTTC. It codes for CASSPAPSYEQYF.

This chain connects TRBV20-1 to TRBJ2-7; unclear D gene. V was cut by 0 bases and J by 7 bases, with 10 bases left in between. This CDR3 contains 12 residues. CDR1 and CDR2 from the germline V gene are DFQATT and SNEGSKA (reference sequence). This CDR3 reads CSARDDSYEQYF. The CDR3 DNA reads TGCAGTGCTAGAGATGATTCTTATGAGCAGTACTTC.

This clonotype was counted a few times. The chain carries TRBV5-1 and TRBJ2-1; a possible D gene is TRBD1 (5 bases). Germline V gene data show CDR1 as SGHRS and CDR2 as YFSETQ. This CDR3 comprises 14 residues. Trimming removed 0 bases from V and 8 bases from J, with 12 bases in between. The CDR3 coding sequence is TGCGCCAGCAGCTTGGCCGCGTCAGGGTATGAGCAGTTCTTC. Residues: CASSLAASGYEQFF.

This clonotype was counted only a few times. The chain carries TRBV11-1 and TRBJ2-7; 9 bases agree with TRBD1. CDR3 length: 15 amino acids. V shed 0 bases, J shed 4 bases, and the junction held 4 bases outside the gene matches. Germline CDR1 and CDR2: SGHAT and FQDESV (reference sequence). The CDR3 DNA reads TGTGCCAGCAGCTTAGCCGGGACAGGGACATACGAGCAGTACTTC. Amino acid sequence: CASSLAGTGTYEQYF. Full variable domain (outside the CDR3, taken from reference TRBV11-1 and TRBJ2-7): EAEVAQSPRYKITEKSQAVAFWCDPISGHATLYWYRQILGQGPELLVQFQDESVVDDSQLPKDRFSAERLKGVDSTLKIQPAELGDSAMYLCASSLAGTGTYEQYFGPGTRLTVT.

At least ten counts were recorded for this clonotype. The chain links TRBV28 to TRBJ1-2; 9 bases align to TRBD1. CDR3 length: 14 residues. V shed 2 bases and J 4 bases; nucleotides not matched to a gene: 2. Germline CDR1 and CDR2: MDHEN and SYDVKM. The CDR3 protein is CASSLGTGSYGYTF. The CDR3 DNA sequence: TGTGCCAGCAGTTTAGGGACAGGGAGCTATGGCTACACCTTC.

This clonotype was seen ten or more times. This rearrangement joins TRBV27 to TRBJ2-4, with D hard to call. The V end was cut by 5 bases, the J end by 5 bases, with 22 bases between. CDR1 and CDR2 from the germline V gene are MNHEY and SMNVEV (reference sequence). The CDR3 has 17 residues. CDR3 bases: TGTGCCAGCAGTAGCCGGACCGCAAAGCTCACGGAAAACATTCAGTACTTC. The encoded protein is CASSSRTAKLTENIQYF.

The gene calls are TRBV9 and TRBJ1-4; D gene uncertain. In germline, CDR1 is SGDLS, CDR2 YYNGEE. The CDR3 has 15 amino acids. V lost 0 bases and J 3 bases, leaving 9 bases between the germline ends. The CDR3 DNA reads as TGTGCCAGCAGCGTAGAGGGCTTACCTAATGAAAAACTGTTTTTT. This encodes CASSVEGLPNEKLFF.

This rearrangement joins TRBV11-2 to TRBJ2-3, with 8 nucleotides matching TRBD2. The CDR3 totals 16 residues. CDR1 is SGHAT, CDR2 FQNNGV, per germline. V was pared by 3 bases and J by 0 bases, with 5 bases of the junction left unmatched. The CDR3 here is CASSFRREASTDTQYF. The CDR3 DNA sequence: TGTGCCAGCAGCTTTAGGCGGGAGGCGAGCACAGATACGCAGTATTTT.

This clonotype occurred many times. V usage is TRBV7-9 and J usage is TRBJ1-6; tentatively, D is TRBD1 (6 bases). Looked up from germline, CDR1 is SEHNR and CDR2 is FQNEAQ (reference sequence). This CDR3 spans 14 amino acids. Trimming left V 5 bases short and J 7 bases short, with 12 bases between. The CDR3 DNA is TGTGCCAGCAGCAAACCAGGGGACAATTCACCCCTCCACTTT. The encoded protein is CASSKPGDNSPLHF.

J is TRBJ2-7 and V is TRBV20-1, with 9 bases identical to TRBD1. This CDR3 comprises 14 residues. Trimming cost V 5 bases and J 5 bases; bases outside gene matches: 10. Germline CDR1 reads DFQATT; CDR2 reads SNEGSKA (reference sequence). In DNA, the CDR3 is TGCAGTGCTCCTACTCGACAGGGGGTAAACGAGCAGTACTTC. Amino acid sequence: CSAPTRQGVNEQYF.

This clonotype was counted a few times. The chain recombines TRBV29-1 with TRBJ1-1; D unclear. The CDR3 is made up of 12 amino acids. V lost 7 bases and J 6 bases, leaving 15 bases between the germline ends. The germline CDR1 and CDR2 sequences are SQVTM and ANQGSEA. The CDR3 DNA follows: TGCAGCGCCGATCACCCAAGCGCTGAAGCTTTCTTT. The encoded protein is CSADHPSAEAFF.

This clonotype was observed a handful of times. The genes are TRBV7-9 and TRBJ2-7; perhaps D is TRBD1 or TRBD2 (5 bases each). The CDR3 length is 14 residues. Germline CDR1 reads SEHNR; CDR2 reads FQNEAQ (reference sequence). The ends were cut back, 4 bases at V and 6 bases at J, with 16 bases in the middle. The CDR3 reads CASSYGASEVEQYF. As DNA, the CDR3 is TGTGCCAGCAGCTACGGGGCCTCAGAGGTCGAGCAGTACTTC.